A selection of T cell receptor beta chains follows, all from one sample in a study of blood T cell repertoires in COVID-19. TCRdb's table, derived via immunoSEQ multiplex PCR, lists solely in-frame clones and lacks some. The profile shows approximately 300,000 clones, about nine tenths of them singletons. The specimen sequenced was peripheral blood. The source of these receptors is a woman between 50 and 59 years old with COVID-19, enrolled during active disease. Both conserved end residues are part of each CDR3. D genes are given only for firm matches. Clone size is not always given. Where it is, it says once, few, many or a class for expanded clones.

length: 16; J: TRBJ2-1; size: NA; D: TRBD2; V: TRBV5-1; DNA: TGCGCCAGCAGCTTGAGGGCTCAGCGGGAGGGCAGTGAGCAGTTCTTC; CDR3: CASSLRAQREGSEQFF
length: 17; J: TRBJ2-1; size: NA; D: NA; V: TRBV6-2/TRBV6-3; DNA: TGTGCCAGCAGTTACCCAGTGGCCAATAGGGGTATCAATGAGCAGTTCTTC; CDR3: CASSYPVANRGINEQFF
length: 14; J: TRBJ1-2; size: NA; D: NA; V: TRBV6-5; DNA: TGTGCCAGCAGTTACTCGAAGCCCGGGAGTGGCTACACCTTC; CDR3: CASSYSKPGSGYTF
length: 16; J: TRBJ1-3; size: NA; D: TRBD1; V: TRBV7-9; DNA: TGTGCCAGCAGCCAAATATACGGGACAGGGGGAAACACCATATATTTT; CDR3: CASSQIYGTGGNTIYF
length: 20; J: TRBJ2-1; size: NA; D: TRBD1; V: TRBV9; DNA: TGTGCCAGCAGCCCTCGGACAGGGGGCTTTTGGTCTTCTAGGTACAATGAGCAGTTCTTC; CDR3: CASSPRTGGFWSSRYNEQFF
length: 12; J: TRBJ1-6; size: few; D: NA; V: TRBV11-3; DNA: TGTGCCAGCAGCTTCAGTAATTCACCCCTCCACTTT; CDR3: CASSFSNSPLHF
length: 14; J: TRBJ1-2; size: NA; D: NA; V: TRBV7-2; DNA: TGTGCCAGCAGCTTAGGGACAACTAACTATGGCTACACCTTC; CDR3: CASSLGTTNYGYTF
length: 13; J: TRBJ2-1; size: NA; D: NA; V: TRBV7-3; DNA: TGTGCCAGCAGCTTAAGCAGGTACAATGAGCAGTTCTTC; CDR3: CASSLSRYNEQFF
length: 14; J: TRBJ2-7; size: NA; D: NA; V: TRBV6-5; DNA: TGTGCCAGCAGTCAGCTCCCAGGTTCCTACGAGCAGTACTTC; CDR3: CASSQLPGSYEQYF
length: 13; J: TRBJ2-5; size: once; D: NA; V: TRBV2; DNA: TGTGCCAGCACTCGATACAGAGAAGAGACCCAGTACTTC; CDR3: CASTRYREETQYF
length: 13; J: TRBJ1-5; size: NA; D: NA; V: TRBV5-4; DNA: TGTGCCAGCAGCTTGGAGGGGGGGAGGCCCCAGCATTTT; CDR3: CASSLEGGRPQHF
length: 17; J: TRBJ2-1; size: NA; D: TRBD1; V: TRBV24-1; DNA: TGTGCCACCAGTGACCTACCAAGACAGGGTATAGACAATGAGCAGTTCTTC; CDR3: CATSDLPRQGIDNEQFF
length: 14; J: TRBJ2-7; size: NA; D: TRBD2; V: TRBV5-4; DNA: TGTGCCAGCAGCGAGACTAGCGGGCCAGCGCGGCAGTACTTC; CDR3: CASSETSGPARQYF
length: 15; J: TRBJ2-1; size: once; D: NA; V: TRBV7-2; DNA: TGTGCCAGCAGCCTGACTAGTCGAAACTACAATGAGCAGTTCTTC; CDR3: CASSLTSRNYNEQFF
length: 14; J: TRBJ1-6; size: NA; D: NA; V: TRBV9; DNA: TGTGCCAGCAGCGAGGACAGATATAATTCACCCCTCCACTTT; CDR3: CASSEDRYNSPLHF
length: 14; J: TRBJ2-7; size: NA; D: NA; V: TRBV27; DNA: TGTGCCAGCAGTTTATTCGGGAGAGCTTACGAGCAGTACTTC; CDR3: CASSLFGRAYEQYF
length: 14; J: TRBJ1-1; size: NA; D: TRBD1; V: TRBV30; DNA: TGTGCCTGGATTCACGGACAGGACCGCACTGAAGCTTTCTTT; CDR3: CAWIHGQDRTEAFF
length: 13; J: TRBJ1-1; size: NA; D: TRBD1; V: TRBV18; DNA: TGTGCCAGCTCACCAAGCCAGGGGGCTGAAGCTTTCTTT; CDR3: CASSPSQGAEAFF
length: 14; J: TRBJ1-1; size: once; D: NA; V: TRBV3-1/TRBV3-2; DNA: TGTGCCAGCAGCCAAGGGACTATGAACACTGAAGCTTTCTTT; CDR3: CASSQGTMNTEAFF
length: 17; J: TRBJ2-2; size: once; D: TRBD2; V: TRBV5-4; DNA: TGTGCCAGCAGCTCTGGACTAGCGGGAGCCGGGACTGGGGAGCTGTTTTTT; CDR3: CASSSGLAGAGTGELFF
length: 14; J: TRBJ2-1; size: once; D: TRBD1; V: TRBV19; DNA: TGTGCCAGTAGAAGCAGGGGGTCGTACAATGAGCAGTTCTTC; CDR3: CASRSRGSYNEQFF
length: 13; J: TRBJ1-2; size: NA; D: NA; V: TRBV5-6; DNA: TGTGCCAGCAGCGGCGGGAGGGGAGGTGGCTACACCTTC; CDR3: CASSGGRGGGYTF
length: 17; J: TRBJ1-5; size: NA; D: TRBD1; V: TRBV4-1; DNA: TGCGCCAGCAGCCGGGACAGGGGTACCTATAGCAATCAGCCCCAGCATTTT; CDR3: CASSRDRGTYSNQPQHF
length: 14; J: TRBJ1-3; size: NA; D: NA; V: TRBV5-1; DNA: TGCGCCAGCAGCTCCGACCCAGGGGAAGGGACCATATATTTT; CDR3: CASSSDPGEGTIYF
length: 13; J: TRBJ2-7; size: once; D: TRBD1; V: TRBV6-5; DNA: TGTGCCAGCGTTGCCAGGGGGTTGAACGAGCAGTACTTC; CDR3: CASVARGLNEQYF
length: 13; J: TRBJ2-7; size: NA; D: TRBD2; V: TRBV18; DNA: TGTGCCAGCTCATCCAGCGGGAGTTACGAGCAGTACTTC; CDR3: CASSSSGSYEQYF
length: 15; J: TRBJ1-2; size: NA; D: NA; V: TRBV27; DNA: TGTGCCAGCAGTTCCCTACAGGGCTACGACTATGGCTACACCTTC; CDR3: CASSSLQGYDYGYTF
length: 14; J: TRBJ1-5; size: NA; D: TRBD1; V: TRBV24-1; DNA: TGTGCCACCAGTGATGGACAGGGTTATCAGCCCCAGCATTTT; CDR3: CATSDGQGYQPQHF
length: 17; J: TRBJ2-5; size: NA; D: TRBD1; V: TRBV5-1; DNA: TGCGCCAGCAGCATGGGACAAGGACAGGGTCGGTTGGAGACCCAGTACTTC; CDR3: CASSMGQGQGRLETQYF
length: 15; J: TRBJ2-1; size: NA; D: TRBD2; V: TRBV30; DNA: TGTGCCTGGAGTGTACGGGCTAGCGGGAGAGGTGAGCAGTTCTTC; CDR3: CAWSVRASGRGEQFF
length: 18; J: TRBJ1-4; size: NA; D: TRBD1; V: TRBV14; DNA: TGTGCCAGCAGCCAAAATCGCCCCCGGACAGGCTTTGGAGAAAAACTGTTTTTT; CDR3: CASSQNRPRTGFGEKLFF
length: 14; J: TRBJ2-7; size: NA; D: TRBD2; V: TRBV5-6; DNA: TGTGCCAGCAGGGCCCTAGCGGGGGCCTACGAGCAGTACTTC; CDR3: CASRALAGAYEQYF
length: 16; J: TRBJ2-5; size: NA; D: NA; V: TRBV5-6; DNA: TGTGCCAGCAGCTTGAGGGTAGGGGGTTTACAAGAGACCCAGTACTTC; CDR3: CASSLRVGGLQETQYF
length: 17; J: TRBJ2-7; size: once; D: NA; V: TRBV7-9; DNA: TGTGCCAGCAGCTTAATGGGGGGGACAAACGGGGCCTACGAGCAGTACTTC; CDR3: CASSLMGGTNGAYEQYF
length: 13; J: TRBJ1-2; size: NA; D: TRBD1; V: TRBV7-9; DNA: TGTGCCAGCAGCCGGGGACAGGCCTATGGCTACACCTTC; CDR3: CASSRGQAYGYTF
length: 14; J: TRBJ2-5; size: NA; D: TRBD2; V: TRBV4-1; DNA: TGCGCCAGCAGCCAGGGACTAGCGGGGGGGACCCAGTACTTC; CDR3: CASSQGLAGGTQYF
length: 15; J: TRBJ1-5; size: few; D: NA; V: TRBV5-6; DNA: TGTGCCAGCAGCTTGGGGGCAGGGGGCAATCAGCCCCAGCATTTT; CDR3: CASSLGAGGNQPQHF
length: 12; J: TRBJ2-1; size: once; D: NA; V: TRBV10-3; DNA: TGTGCCATAGGGACTCATAACAATGAGCAGTTCTTC; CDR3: CAIGTHNNEQFF
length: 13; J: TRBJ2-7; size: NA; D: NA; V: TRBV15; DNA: TGTGCCACCAGCAGAGTCAGAGCAGGAGAGCAGTACTTC; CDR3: CATSRVRAGEQYF
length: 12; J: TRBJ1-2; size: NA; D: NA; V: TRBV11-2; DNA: TGTGCCAGCAGCTTGACGGGCTATGGCTACACCTTC; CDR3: CASSLTGYGYTF
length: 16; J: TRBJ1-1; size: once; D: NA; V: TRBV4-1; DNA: TGCGCCAGCAGCCAAGGACAGGCCAGGGGGAACACTGAAGCTTTCTTT; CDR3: CASSQGQARGNTEAFF
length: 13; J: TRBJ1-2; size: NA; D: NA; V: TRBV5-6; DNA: TGTGCCAGCAGCTTGCGCAGGGACTATGGCTACACCTTC; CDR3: CASSLRRDYGYTF
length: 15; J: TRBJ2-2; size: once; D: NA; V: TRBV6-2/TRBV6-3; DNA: TGTGCCAGCAGTTACTCGATTCGCGCGACCGGGGAGCTGTTTTTT; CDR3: CASSYSIRATGELFF
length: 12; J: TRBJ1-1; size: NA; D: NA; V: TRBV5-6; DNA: TGTGCCAGCAGCCCACGAGGCGACCAAGCTTTCTTT; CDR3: CASSPRGDQAFF
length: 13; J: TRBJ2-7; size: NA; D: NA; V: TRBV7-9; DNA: TGTGCCAGCAGCTTCGGGAGTGGGTACGAGCAGTACTTC; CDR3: CASSFGSGYEQYF
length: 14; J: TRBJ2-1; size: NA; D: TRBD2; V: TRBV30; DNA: TGTGCCTGGAGCGGCGGGAGGGCCCACAATGAGCAGTTCTTC; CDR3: CAWSGGRAHNEQFF
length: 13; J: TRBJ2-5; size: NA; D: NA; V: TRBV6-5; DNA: TGTGCCAGCAGGTGGGGGGTAGGGGAGACCCAGTACTTC; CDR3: CASRWGVGETQYF
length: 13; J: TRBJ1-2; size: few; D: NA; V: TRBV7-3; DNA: TGTGCCAGCAGCCTTCTTGGAGCCTATGGCTACACCTTC; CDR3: CASSLLGAYGYTF
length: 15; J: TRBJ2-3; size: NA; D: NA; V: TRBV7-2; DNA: TGTGCCAGCAGCTTAGGAGCTGTTTATATGGATACGCAGTATTTT; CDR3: CASSLGAVYMDTQYF
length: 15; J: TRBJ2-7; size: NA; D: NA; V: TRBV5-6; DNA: TGTGCCAGCAGCTTTCTCGGACACACGACTTACGAGCAGTACTTC; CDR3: CASSFLGHTTYEQYF
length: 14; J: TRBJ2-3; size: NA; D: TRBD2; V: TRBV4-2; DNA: TGTGCCAGCAGCCAATCACTAGCGACAGATACGCAGTATTTT; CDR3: CASSQSLATDTQYF
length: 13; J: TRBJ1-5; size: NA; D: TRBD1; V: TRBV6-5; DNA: TGTGCCAGCAGGAGGGGGCGAAATCAGCCCCAGCATTTT; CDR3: CASRRGRNQPQHF